These T cell receptor beta chains were read from a single sample in a study of T cell repertoires in cytomegalovirus infection. MiXCR, applied by TCRdb to the reads, yields one record per CDR3 protein. The sample shows around 550,000 distinct CDR3 sequences, about a quarter of them seen only once. Sequencing was done on a sample of PBMCs. These TCRs come from a human donor in good health (CMV status not recorded). Some clones in this sample may be carry-over from other donors' samples. CDR3s include the opening cysteine and the closing phenylalanine or tryptophan. The order of the fields is clone size, J gene, D gene, V gene, CDR3 protein, CDR3 DNA. D genes are given only for firm matches. Expanded clones are given a class, and other clones once, few, many or no size at all.

many | TRBJ2-1 | TRBD2 | TRBV5-1 | CASRGLAGRSYNEQFF | TGCGCCAGCAGGGGACTAGCGGGGCGGTCCTACAATGAGCAGTTCTTC
once | TRBJ2-2 | NA | TRBV6-2/TRBV6-3 | CAAGVRRWAGELFF | TGTGCCGCGGGTGTTAGGAGATGGGCCGGGGAGCTGTTTTTT
NA | TRBJ2-1 | TRBD2 | TRBV20-1 | CSAGSGLAAYNEQFF | TGCAGTGCTGGGTCAGGACTAGCGGCCTACAATGAGCAGTTCTTC
few | TRBJ1-1 | NA | TRBV13 | CASSLGGASEAFF | TGTGCCAGCAGCTTAGGGGGGGCATCTGAAGCTTTCTTT
few | TRBJ2-1 | TRBD2 | TRBV19 | CATQAGGVSYNEQFF | TGTGCCACCCAAGCGGGAGGGGTTTCCTACAATGAGCAGTTCTTC
NA | TRBJ1-5 | NA | TRBV6-6 | CASGGSGEQPQHF | TGTGCCAGCGGAGGCAGTGGGGAGCAGCCCCAGCATTTT
NA | TRBJ1-2 | TRBD1 | TRBV29-1 | CSVLTGANYGYTF | TGCAGCGTCCTGACAGGGGCTAACTATGGCTACACCTTC
many | TRBJ2-1 | NA | TRBV18 | CASSPIGRTNEQFF | TGTGCCAGCTCACCTATCGGACGGACCAATGAGCAGTTCTTC
few | TRBJ2-5 | NA | TRBV2 | CASSEQSQETQYF | TGTGCCAGCAGTGAACAGAGTCAAGAGACCCAGTACTTC
few | TRBJ1-5 | TRBD1 | TRBV19 | CASTGRDRGSYQPQHF | TGTGCCAGTACCGGAAGGGACAGGGGTTCGTACCAGCCCCAGCATTTT
few | TRBJ2-6 | NA | TRBV2 | CASSAEGVGANVLTF | TGTGCCAGCAGCGCAGAGGGGGTCGGGGCCAACGTCCTGACTTTC
NA | TRBJ2-1 | NA | TRBV6-6 | CASSPGGPYNEQFF | TGTGCCAGCAGCCCCGGCGGGCCTTACAATGAGCAGTTCTTC
few | TRBJ1-3 | NA | TRBV6-1 | CASSELGKGNTIYF | TGTGCCAGCAGTGAATTGGGTAAAGGAAACACCATATATTTT
NA | TRBJ2-6 | NA | TRBV19 | CAIQQGGSGANVLTF | TGTGCCATCCAACAGGGAGGATCTGGGGCCAACGTCCTGACTTTC
many | TRBJ2-1 | TRBD2 | TRBV7-6 | CASSPTGGSISNEQFF | TGTGCCAGCAGCCCTACGGGCGGGAGCATAAGTAATGAGCAGTTCTTC
many | TRBJ2-1 | TRBD2 | TRBV7-8 | CASNPGLADNEQFF | TGTGCCAGCAACCCGGGACTAGCGGACAATGAGCAGTTCTTC
many | TRBJ2-7 | NA | TRBV7-2 | CASSLGLQIYEQYF | TGTGCCAGCAGCTTAGGCCTACAGATCTACGAGCAGTACTTC
few | TRBJ2-1 | NA | TRBV6-2/TRBV6-3 | CASKGVAVNEQFF | TGTGCCAGCAAAGGAGTAGCGGTGAATGAGCAGTTCTTC
NA | TRBJ2-7 | TRBD2 | TRBV28 | CASSSAGLAVLSYEQYF | TGTGCCAGCAGTTCCGCCGGACTAGCGGTACTCTCCTACGAGCAGTACTTC
few | TRBJ1-3 | NA | TRBV9 | CASSAGTVSSGNTIYF | TGTGCCAGCAGCGCCGGGACGGTGAGCTCTGGAAACACCATATATTTT
many | TRBJ2-1 | NA | TRBV7-2 | CASSLAVRVYNEQFF | TGTGCCAGCAGCTTAGCGGTGCGGGTCTACAATGAGCAGTTCTTC
many | TRBJ2-4 | TRBD2 | TRBV6-1 | CASSLGTPGGKNIQYF | TGTGCCAGCAGCCTCGGGACCCCGGGGGGCAAAAACATTCAGTACTTC
many | TRBJ2-7 | TRBD2 | TRBV7-2 | CASSLARVPGGRGSYEQYF | TGTGCCAGCAGCTTAGCCCGCGTCCCGGGAGGGCGGGGCTCCTACGAGCAGTACTTC
many | TRBJ1-1 | NA | TRBV7-3 | CASSLRSDAEAFF | TGTGCCAGCAGCTTAAGGTCTGACGCTGAAGCTTTCTTT
NA | TRBJ2-7 | TRBD1 | TRBV20-1 | CRGQGQGAPYEQYF | TGCAGGGGACAGGGGCAGGGGGCCCCCTACGAGCAGTACTTC
few | TRBJ1-2 | NA | TRBV12-3/TRBV12-4 | CASSLWDTRNYGYTF | TGTGCCAGCAGTTTATGGGACACGAGAAACTATGGCTACACCTTC
few | TRBJ1-5 | NA | TRBV7-2 | CASSLVGRPNQPQHF | TGTGCCAGCAGCTTAGTAGGCAGACCCAATCAGCCCCAGCATTTT
NA | TRBJ1-1 | NA | TRBV4-1 | CASSQYQGNTEAFF | TGCGCCAGCAGCCAGTACCAGGGGAACACTGAAGCTTTCTTT
NA | TRBJ2-4 | NA | TRBV11-2 | CASSATSVNIQYF | TGTGCCAGCAGCGCGACTAGTGTAAACATTCAGTACTTC
many | TRBJ2-2 | TRBD2 | TRBV7-2 | CASSPLAGTSRWGELFF | TGTGCCAGCAGCCCGCTAGCCGGGACTAGCCGGTGGGGGGAGCTGTTTTTT
NA | TRBJ2-2 | NA | TRBV7-2 | CASSLLGVSSAGELFF | TGTGCCAGCAGCTTATTAGGGGTCAGCTCCGCCGGGGAGCTGTTTTTT
NA | TRBJ2-1 | TRBD2 | TRBV27 | CASSFSGSGYNEQFF | TGTGCCAGCAGTTTTAGCGGGAGCGGTTACAATGAGCAGTTCTTC
NA | TRBJ1-1 | NA | TRBV5-6 | CASSLPPSEAFF | TGTGCCAGCAGCTTACCACCAAGTGAAGCTTTCTTT
NA | TRBJ2-1 | TRBD2 | TRBV20-1 | CSARLAGVYNEQFF | TGCAGTGCCAGACTAGCGGGAGTATATAATGAGCAGTTCTTC
few | TRBJ2-5 | NA | TRBV7-6 | CASSLAAHQETQYF | TGTGCTAGCAGCTTAGCAGCGCACCAAGAGACCCAGTACTTC
few | TRBJ1-5 | TRBD1 | TRBV19 | CASPPADRDLSNQPQHF | TGTGCCAGTCCCCCGGCCGACAGGGATTTGAGCAATCAGCCCCAGCATTTT
few | TRBJ2-5 | TRBD2 | TRBV27 | CASSPGTSGNEETQYF | TGTGCCAGCAGTCCCGGGACTAGCGGGAATGAAGAGACCCAGTACTTC
NA | TRBJ2-7 | NA | TRBV5-1 | CASSLRSSDYEQYF | TGCGCCAGCAGCCTCAGGAGCTCCGACTACGAGCAGTACTTC
few | TRBJ2-5 | NA | TRBV20-1 | CSADPRGRGKETQYF | TGCAGTGCTGACCCCAGGGGCAGGGGCAAAGAGACCCAGTACTTC
few | TRBJ2-7 | NA | TRBV28 | CASSFGDSSTYEQYF | TGTGCCAGCAGTTTCGGGGACTCCTCCACCTACGAGCAGTACTTC